The next 5 T cell receptor beta chains were all read from a single sample in a study of blood T cell repertoires in COVID-19. Using immunoSEQ multiplex PCR, the repertoire was profiled, and TCRdb retains in-frame clones only, with some absent. The sample has some 270,000 clones, 89% seen once; the top ten hold roughly 4.5%. Sample: peripheral blood. These TCRs come from a woman aged 35 to 49 who had recovered from COVID-19.

In its sample, this clone was seen many times. The chain joins TRBV5-4 to TRBJ2-7; 10 bases are a match to TRBD1. CDR3 length equals 16 residues. CDR1 and CDR2 from the germline V gene are SGHNT and YYREEE (reference sequence). Losses at the gene ends were 6 bases for V and 4 bases for J; bases not matched to a gene: 13. CDR3 loop: CASKPSKDRGHYEQYF. As DNA, the CDR3 is TGTGCCAGCAAGCCCAGCAAAGACAGGGGGCATTACGAGCAGTACTTC.

The rearrangement links TRBV6-5 to TRBJ1-1; a possible D gene is TRBD1 (5 bases). This CDR3 is 13 amino acids long. Germline V lookup: CDR1 MNHEY, CDR2 SVGAGI. The V end was cut by 11 bases, the J end by 3 bases, with 16 bases between. The CDR3 bases are TGTGCCGCGAGCAAGGGGCCCGACACTGAAGCTTTCTTT. This codes for CAASKGPDTEAFF.

The V and J genes are TRBV5-4 and TRBJ2-1, with 9 bases aligning to TRBD2. CDR3 size: 16 residues. CDR1 and CDR2 from the germline V gene are SGHNT and YYREEE (reference sequence). Unmatched junction bases numbered 13, after V lost 4 bases and J lost 8 bases. The CDR3 nucleotides read TGTGCCAGCAGCCCACCCGGACTAGCGCAAGGCGATGAGCAGTTCTTC. This codes for CASSPPGLAQGDEQFF.

The chain joins TRBV9 to TRBJ2-1; 9 bases fit TRBD2. V was clipped by 0 bases and J by 6 bases; unmatched bases: 10. The CDR3 has 17 amino acids. Per the germline V gene, CDR1 is SGDLS and CDR2 is YYNGEE. The CDR3 bases are TGTGCCAGCAGCGTAGGGGCGGCGGCGGGGGGGCTCAATGAGCAGTTCTTC. Translating it yields CASSVGAAAGGLNEQFF.

The chain recombines TRBV27 with TRBJ2-5; no firm D call. With 0 bases removed from V and 4 bases from J, the gap between germline ends came to 6 bases. The CDR3 covers 13 residues. Germline CDR1 is MNHEY and CDR2 is SMNVEV (reference sequence). The CDR3: CASSLSPGETQYF. The CDR3 bases are TGTGCCAGCAGTTTATCCCCGGGAGAGACCCAGTACTTC.